The source of this T cell receptor (beta chain) is a study of blood T cell repertoires in COVID-19. It was during active infection that Seattle patients were enrolled and then longitudinally followed. The germline gives CDR1 KGHSH, CDR2 LQKENI. The germline V and J ends were trimmed by 6 bases and 4 bases, with 18 bases remaining between them. The CDR3 totals 15 residues. Some clones are missing from TCRdb's copy, which holds only in-frame ones; the method was immunoSEQ multiplex PCR. The sample shows under 400,000 clones, approximately 89% of them seen only once. The sequencing input was peripheral blood. The genes are TRBV18 and TRBJ1-2; D is perhaps TRBD1 (6 bases). This TCR was recovered from a woman aged 25 to 39 with COVID-19, enrolled during active disease. The CDR3 here is CASSSNENRAYGYTF. In nucleotides, the CDR3 is TGTGCCAGCTCTTCAAATGAAAACAGGGCCTATGGCTACACCTTC.